This TCR beta chain was captured in a study of sequential checkpoint blockade in melanoma. Study in general: First-line arms were nivolumab then ipilimumab, or the reverse, randomized 1:1. After both sequences, patients received maintenance nivolumab.

Comment on this clone: This sample also contains other DNA sequences that code for the same CDR3.

The CDR3 runs to 14 residues. CDR1 and CDR2 from the germline V gene are MNHEY and SVGAGI. V was shortened by 6 bases and J by 2 bases, with 11 bases between the two germline ends. The repertoire was sequenced with immunoSEQ multiplex PCR; TCRdb's copy has only in-frame clones and lacks some. In the table there are some 6,900 clones, 50% to 75% of which are singletons. Described treatment: randomized to nivolumab then ipilimumab (arm A) or the reverse (arm B). No patient had prior DNA-damaging chemotherapy. From thawed PBMCs, live CD3+CD8+ cells negative for CD19 and CD56 were sorted. This TCR was sampled from a human donor with melanoma. The starting material was CD8+ T cells sorted from blood (inferred from file names), obtained from a patient given nivolumab and ipilimumab in sequence. The J gene is TRBJ1-5, the V gene TRBV6-5; the D gene is possibly TRBD1 (6 bases). CDR3 protein: CASRPTGRNQPQHF. Written as DNA, the CDR3 is TGTGCCAGCAGACCCACAGGGCGCAATCAGCCCCAGCATTTT.